The 20 T cell receptor beta chains presented below share a single source sample, sequenced in a study of T cell repertoires in cytomegalovirus infection. TCRdb analysed the reads with MiXCR anew, one entry per CDR3 protein. The sample holds about a million distinct CDR3 sequences; about 33% are singletons and the top ten take around 15%. For these TCRs, the target antigens are not known. Sample: cultured CD8+ T cells from PBMCs, taken from culture after CMV antigen stimulation. All receptors come from a human donor in good health (CMV status not recorded). Some clones in this sample may be carry-over from other donors' samples.

The chain combines TRBV5-1 with TRBJ2-7, with 9 bases that match TRBD1. Germline V gives CDR1 SGHRS, CDR2 YFSETQ. V gave up 0 bases and J gave up 2 bases; unmatched junction bases: 15. This CDR3 comprises 19 residues. CDR3 sequence reads: CASSLVPYFTGQGTYEQYF. The CDR3 DNA is TGCGCCAGCAGCTTGGTTCCTTACTTCACGGGACAGGGAACCTACGAGCAGTACTTC.

This clonotype came up a few times. A much larger clone is a single base away; this may be a read error. This sequence joins TRBV7-2 and TRBJ1-1; D gene uncertain. This CDR3 has 12 residues. CDR1 and CDR2 (germline): SGHTA, FQGNSA. The CDR3 DNA reads TGTGCCAGCAACTTAACGAACACTGAAGCTTTCTTT. The encoded protein is CASNLTNTEAFF.

V is TRBV6-5 and J is TRBJ2-6; weak D call: TRBD1 (6 bases). Trimming left V 6 bases short and J 0 bases short, with 24 bases between. Germline CDR1 MNHEY, CDR2 SVGAGI. The CDR3 is 20 amino acids. CDR3 residues: CASRTTGMDSYDSGANVLTF. CDR3 sequence (DNA): TGTGCCAGCAGAACAACGGGGATGGACAGTTACGACTCTGGGGCCAACGTCCTGACTTTC.

Of note for this clonotype: Since a much larger clone is just one base distant, this may be a read error. This chain connects TRBV12-3 or TRBV12-4 to TRBJ2-1, with TRBD1 matching over 7 bases. Trimming at V came to 5 bases and at J to 7 bases, leaving 8 bases not matched to a gene. CDR3 size: 14 residues. The CDR3 DNA reads TGTGCCAGCAGTACGCAGACAGGGCGTAATGAGCAGTTCTTC. This sequence encodes CASSTQTGRNEQFF.

The genes are TRBV20-1 and TRBJ2-7; TRBD2 aligns across 14 bases. CDR1 is DFQATT and CDR2 is SNEGSKA in the germline V gene (reference sequence). V lost 5 bases and J lost 1; bases outside the gene matches: 7. The CDR3 totals 16 residues. Here the CDR3 DNA reads TGCAGTGCTGTGACGACTAGCGGGGGGGCGTCCTACGAGCAGTACTTC. Residues: CSAVTTSGGASYEQYF.

The rearrangement joins TRBV11-2 to TRBJ1-5; D is possibly TRBD1 (5 bases). V shed 2 bases and J shed 4 bases, with 21 bases lying between them. Germline lookup yields CDR1 SGHAT and CDR2 FQNNGV. The CDR3 loop spans 18 amino acids. CDR3 in amino acids: CASSLYDRGGDGNQPQHF. For the CDR3, the DNA is TGTGCCAGCAGCTTATATGATCGGGGCGGAGATGGGAATCAGCCCCAGCATTTT.

The chain is built from TRBV10-3 and TRBJ2-1; D might be TRBD2 (5 bases). This CDR3 comprises 13 residues. Germline V CDR1 and CDR2: ENHRY, SYGVKD. V lost 11 bases and J lost 5, with 16 bases in between. CDR3 sequence reads: CAVLGLADNEQFF. In nucleotides, the CDR3 is TGTGCCGTCCTAGGGCTAGCAGACAATGAGCAGTTCTTC.

At least ten counts were recorded for this clonotype. This chain links TRBV6-2 or TRBV6-3 with TRBJ1-1; unclear D gene. The V gene lost 0 bases and the J gene lost 5 bases, with 10 bases spanning the gap. In germline, CDR1 is MNHEY, CDR2 SVGEGT. This CDR3 contains 14 residues. For the CDR3, the DNA is TGTGCCAGCAGTTACTCTGGGAGAGGGACTGAAGCTTTCTTT. The encoded protein is CASSYSGRGTEAFF.

V is TRBV19 and J is TRBJ1-1, with 8 bases that match TRBD1. Germline V gives CDR1 LNHDA, CDR2 SQIVND (reference sequence). The CDR3 length is 15 residues. The J segment lost 0 bases and the V segment lost 3 bases, leaving 3 bases of the junction unmatched. CDR3 bases: TGTGCCAGTAGTATTGGGACAGGCCTGAACACTGAAGCTTTCTTT. Protein: CASSIGTGLNTEAFF.

This clonotype was recorded many times. The chain employs TRBV7-6 and TRBJ1-2, with D tentatively TRBD1 (6 bases). V dropped 5 bases and J dropped 9 bases, with 19 bases sitting between them. Germline loops: CDR1 SGHVS, CDR2 FNYEAQ. The CDR3 is made up of 14 amino acids. CDR3 coding DNA: TGTGCCAGCAGCGATATTTTGGGCAGGGGACGCTACACCTTC. It yields the protein CASSDILGRGRYTF.

The count of this clonotype is one. Just one base apart from a much larger clone, this may be a read error. It is unclear where the CDR3 begins or ends on the DNA, so no DNA is shown, and the CDR3 is as TCRdb lists it. The V gene is TRBV7-7, the J gene TRBJ1-2. Counting both end residues, the CDR3 totals 18 amino acids. Germline CDR1 and CDR2: SSHAT and FNYEAQ (reference sequence). This CDR3 reads CASSLALLRHPINYGCTF.

This chain uses TRBV12-3 or TRBV12-4 with TRBJ1-5; perhaps TRBD1 as D (6 bases). Trimming took 4 bases from V and 0 from J, leaving 31 bases between them. This CDR3 has 22 amino acids. CDR3 region: CASSYGRTPQRQARDSNQPQHF. Written as DNA, the CDR3 is TGTGCCAGCAGTTATGGCCGGACCCCCCAGCGACAGGCGCGAGATAGCAATCAGCCCCAGCATTTT.

The chain is built from TRBV7-6 and TRBJ1-2; maybe TRBD1 (5 bases). Trimming shortened V by 5 bases and J by 5 bases, and 15 bases separated the two germline ends. CDR1 is SGHVS and CDR2 is FNYEAQ in the germline V gene. The CDR3 spans 14 residues. CDR3 nucleotide sequence: TGTGCCAGCAGCCTCGGAGGGGAGTTTTATGGCTACACCTTC. Its translation: CASSLGGEFYGYTF.

This clonotype occurred a few times. The chain employs TRBV4-1 and TRBJ1-6; D might be TRBD1 (6 bases). V dropped 1 base and J dropped 7 bases, with 11 bases sitting between them. The CDR3 runs 15 residues. Germline CDR1 is MGHRA and CDR2 is YSYEKL. In DNA form, the CDR3 reads TGCGCCAGCAGCCAAGCGGACAGCAACAATTCACCCCTCCACTTT. This translates into CASSQADSNNSPLHF.

The chain recombines TRBV6-5 with TRBJ1-3, with TRBD1 identical over 7 bases. The V segment lost 4 bases and the J segment 4 bases; nucleotides outside the gene matches: 7. There are 15 residues in the CDR3. The germline V gene has CDR1 MNHEY and CDR2 SVGAGI. CDR3 sequence: CASSFTTGIGNTIYF. The DNA of the CDR3 is TGTGCCAGCAGTTTCACGACAGGGATAGGAAACACCATATATTTT.

The chain carries TRBV5-1 and TRBJ2-1; TRBD1 aligns across 10 bases. J lost 5 bases, V lost 0 bases, and 5 bases had no gene match. Looked up from germline, CDR1 is SGHRS and CDR2 is YFSETQ. CDR3 length: 16 amino acids. The CDR3 is CASSLAWDRGHNEQFF. The CDR3 DNA sequence: TGCGCCAGCAGCTTGGCCTGGGACAGGGGACACAATGAGCAGTTCTTC.

In its sample, this clonotype was seen a few times. This chain joins TRBV6-1 and TRBJ2-7; tentatively, D is TRBD2 (5 bases). The CDR3 sequence is 14 residues long. Germline loops: CDR1 MNHNS, CDR2 SASEGT. Trimming took 2 bases from V and 0 from J, leaving 8 bases between them. The chain's CDR3 is CASSERGFSYEQYV. The CDR3 DNA sequence: TGTGCCAGCAGTGAACGGGGATTCTCCTACGAGCAGTACGTC.

The chain uses TRBV4-3 and TRBJ2-4; D call uncertain. The CDR3 has 17 amino acids. Trimming removed 0 bases at V and 2 bases at J, with 14 bases between. Germline CDR1 reads LGHNA; CDR2 reads YSLEER. The CDR3 reads CASSQDGNLATKNIQYF. The CDR3, as DNA: TGCGCCAGCAGCCAAGATGGGAACCTGGCAACCAAAAACATTCAGTACTTC.

This clonotype was found a few times. The V gene is TRBV6-5, the J gene TRBJ2-2; either TRBD1 or TRBD2 may fit D (6 bases each). Trimming removed 2 bases at V and 7 bases at J, with 20 bases between. Germline V lookup: CDR1 MNHEY, CDR2 SVGAGI. The CDR3 spans 17 residues. CDR3 loop: CASSYLPGADGNGELFF. DNA of the CDR3: TGTGCCAGCAGTTACCTCCCGGGGGCGGATGGGAACGGGGAGCTGTTTTTT.

The chain links TRBV10-3 to TRBJ1-2, with 10 nucleotides matching TRBD1. Germline CDR1 ENHRY, CDR2 SYGVKD. Trimming removed 0 bases from V and 5 bases from J; junction bases left unmatched: 6. This CDR3 contains 16 residues. Here the CDR3 DNA reads TGTGCCATCAGTGAGTCGATTGGGACAGGGGTTTATGGCTACACCTTC. It translates to CAISESIGTGVYGYTF.